This record looks at one T cell receptor beta chain sequence and its context. This specimen comes from a study of blood T cells in healthy people across ages. Turning to the study itself: Capture via template switching afforded approximately one barcoded beta molecule per two T cells.

V lost 5 bases and J lost 5; bases outside the gene matches: 3. This CDR3 spans 15 amino acids. Per the germline V gene, CDR1 is LNHNV and CDR2 is YYDKDF (reference sequence). The authors ran a second PCR of about 7 to 12 cycles using a sample-barcoded 5' primer and a J-beta primer mix. Via MiXCR, TCRdb re-called the 5' RACE reads, giving one row per CDR3 protein. The repertoire holds more than 1 million distinct CDR3 sequences, with around 43% as singletons. The TCR originated in a woman aged 55-69 years in good health. The sequencing input was blood. The V call is TRBV15, the J call TRBJ2-3; TRBD2 matches at 14 bases. The CDR3 loop is CATSWGLAGEDTQYF. The CDR3 region has the DNA TGTGCCACCAGCTGGGGACTAGCGGGAGAAGATACGCAGTATTTT.